This record looks at one TCR beta chain sequence and its context. In the authors' methods: Reference gene primer amplification gave estimated nucleated cell counts. Assay: immunoSEQ multiplex PCR; the TCRdb copy retains only in-frame clones and omits some. D and trimming come from the DNA, and the V and J calls and clone size come from that table. The sample shows roughly 340,000 clones, approximately 87% of them seen only once. Participants were aged roughly 18 to 90 years from approximately 25 US areas. This entry belongs to a study of blood T cell repertoires in COVID-19. Per the germline V gene, CDR1 is SGHRS and CDR2 is YFSETQ. V lost 7 bases and J lost 6, with 14 bases in between. The CDR3 is made up of 13 amino acids.

The chain recombines TRBV5-1 with TRBJ2-1, with D perhaps matching TRBD2 (5 bases). This receptor was obtained from a man aged 40-55 years in a cohort exposed to, infected with or recovered from COVID-19 (not recorded which). Sequencing input: PBMCs or T cells enriched from blood (not recorded which). The CDR3 protein is CASGPVGGNEQFF. CDR3 nucleotides: TGCGCCAGCGGGCCCGTTGGAGGCAATGAGCAGTTCTTC.